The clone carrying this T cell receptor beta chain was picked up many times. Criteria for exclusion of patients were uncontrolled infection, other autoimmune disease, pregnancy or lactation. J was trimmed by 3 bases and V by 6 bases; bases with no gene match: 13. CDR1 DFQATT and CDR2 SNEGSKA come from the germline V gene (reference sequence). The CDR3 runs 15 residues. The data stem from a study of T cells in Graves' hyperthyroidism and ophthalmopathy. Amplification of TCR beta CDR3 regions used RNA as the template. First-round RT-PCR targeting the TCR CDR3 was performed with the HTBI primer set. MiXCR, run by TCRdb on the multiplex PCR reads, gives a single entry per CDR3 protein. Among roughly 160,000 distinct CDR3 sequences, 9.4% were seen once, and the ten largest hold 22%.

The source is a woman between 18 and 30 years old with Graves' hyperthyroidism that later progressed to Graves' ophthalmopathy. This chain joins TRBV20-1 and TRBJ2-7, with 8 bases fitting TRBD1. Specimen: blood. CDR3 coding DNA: TGCAGTGCAAACCCCCCGGGACAGGAAGACTACGAGCAGTACTTC. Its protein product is CSANPPGQEDYEQYF.